Listed below are T cell receptor beta chains from one sample, sequenced in a study of cytomegalovirus exposure and HLA in healthy donors. Method: immunoSEQ multiplex PCR; TCRdb's copy keeps in-frame clones and lacks some. The sample lists 59,000 or so clones, 85% seen once, with about 11% in the top ten. The material sequenced was PBMCs. The source is a female donor in good health and CMV-seronegative. The CDR3 runs from the conserved cysteine through the conserved F or W. D genes are given only for firm matches. Some rows have no size entry. The others give once, few or many, or a class for an expanded clone.

J gene | D gene | clone size | V gene | CDR3 protein | CDR3 DNA
TRBJ1-1 | NA | once | TRBV12-5 | CASGFETGPAFF | TGTGCTAGTGGTTTTGAGACGGGTCCAGCTTTCTTT
TRBJ1-1 | NA | few | TRBV5-1 | CASSLTGQLHEAFF | TGCGCCAGCAGCTTGACAGGCCAGCTTCACGAAGCTTTCTTT
TRBJ1-2 | TRBD1 | NA | TRBV13 | CASSRGSGTDYYTNYGYTF | TGTGCCAGCAGCCGCGGCAGTGGGACAGATTATTACACTAACTATGGCTACACCTTC
TRBJ1-2 | NA | NA | TRBV2 | CASSEDSYGYTF | TGTGCCAGCAGTGAAGACAGCTATGGCTACACCTTC
TRBJ2-7 | NA | NA | TRBV5-8 | CASSRGRGGYEQYF | TGTGCCAGCAGTAGGGGCAGGGGCGGCTACGAGCAGTACTTC
TRBJ1-1 | NA | few | TRBV25-1 | CASPGRGAGTEAFF | TGTGCCAGCCCAGGGCGGGGGGCCGGCACTGAAGCTTTCTTT
TRBJ2-7 | NA | NA | TRBV6-5 | CASVPSGTHYEQYF | TGTGCCAGCGTCCCCTCGGGTACCCACTACGAGCAGTACTTC
TRBJ1-2 | NA | NA | TRBV19 | CASKQGPYGYTF | TGTGCCAGCAAACAGGGACCCTATGGCTACACCTTC
TRBJ1-3 | TRBD1 | NA | TRBV11-2 | CASSIYRGSSGNTIYF | TGTGCCAGCAGCATTTACAGGGGAAGCTCTGGAAACACCATATATTTT
TRBJ2-3 | NA | NA | TRBV27 | CASSQGTSTQYF | TGTGCCAGCAGCCAAGGGACAAGTACGCAGTATTTT
TRBJ1-1 | NA | NA | TRBV6-5 | CASTLFGTNTEAFF | TGTGCCAGCACTCTCTTTGGCACGAACACTGAAGCTTTCTTT
TRBJ2-4 | TRBD2 | NA | TRBV2 | CASSIAGGLPYF | TGTGCCAGCAGTATAGCGGGGGGTTTGCCGTACTTC